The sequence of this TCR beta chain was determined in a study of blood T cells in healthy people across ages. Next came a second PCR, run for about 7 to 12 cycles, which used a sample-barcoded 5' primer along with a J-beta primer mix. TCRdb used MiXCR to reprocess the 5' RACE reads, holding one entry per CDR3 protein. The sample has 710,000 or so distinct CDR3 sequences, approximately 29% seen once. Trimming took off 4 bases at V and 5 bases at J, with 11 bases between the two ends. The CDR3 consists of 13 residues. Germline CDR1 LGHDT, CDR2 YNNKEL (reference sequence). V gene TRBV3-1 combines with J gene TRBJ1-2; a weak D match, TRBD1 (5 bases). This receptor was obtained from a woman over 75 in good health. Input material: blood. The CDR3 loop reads CASSLEGMYGYTF. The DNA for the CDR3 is TGTGCCAGCAGCCTCGAGGGGATGTATGGCTACACCTTC.